Below, 16 T cell receptor beta chains from the same sample are listed, as sequenced in a study of Ad26.COV2.S vaccination and SARS-CoV-2 variants. The data were produced by immunoSEQ multiplex PCR, yet TCRdb's version contains in-frame clones alone and is incomplete. The repertoire holds around 100,000 clones, 80% seen once, with around 16% in the top ten. This specimen was peripheral blood, taken after recovery from COVID-19. The receptors derive from a human donor who had recovered from COVID-19.

The gene calls are TRBV30 and TRBJ1-1; D gene ambiguous. Germline V gene lookup returns CDR1 GTSNPN and CDR2 SVGIG (reference sequence). The CDR3 loop spans 13 amino acids. Trimming removed 6 bases at V and 4 bases at J, with 15 bases between. The CDR3, as DNA: TGTGCCTGTCGGTCTTCTCCGGCCACTGAAGCTTTCTTT. This codes for CACRSSPATEAFF.

This rearrangement joins TRBV5-1 to TRBJ2-7, with TRBD2 as a possible D gene (5 bases). CDR3 length: 13 amino acids. Trimming left V 2 bases short and J 2 bases short, with 8 bases between. Per germline, CDR1 SGHRS and CDR2 YFSETQ. For the CDR3, the DNA is TGCGCCAGCAGCTTTGCGGGCGCCTACGAGCAGTACTTC. The encoded protein is CASSFAGAYEQYF.

V gene TRBV6-2 or TRBV6-3 combines with J gene TRBJ1-4, with a possible D match to TRBD1 (5 bases). Germline lookup yields CDR1 MNHEY and CDR2 SVGEGT. This CDR3 is 14 amino acids long. Trimming shortened V by 4 bases and J by 7 bases, and 13 bases separated the two germline ends. The CDR3 region is CASSFEVGVEKLFF. In DNA, the CDR3 is TGTGCCAGCAGTTTCGAGGTGGGGGTTGAAAAACTGTTTTTT.

For the CDR3, the DNA is TGTGCCAGCAGCTTGGCTAGTAAGGCATATACGCAGTATTTT. This codes for CASSLASKAYTQYF. This chain connects TRBV5-4 to TRBJ2-3; D unclear. Germline CDR1 and CDR2: SGHNT and YYREEE (reference sequence). This CDR3 is 14 amino acids long. V was pared by 0 bases and J by 7 bases, with 12 bases between.

The V and J genes are TRBV5-6 and TRBJ1-2; tentative D call: TRBD1 (5 bases). V lost 4 bases, J lost 1 base, and 17 bases lay in between. The CDR3 is made up of 16 amino acids. CDR1 is SGHDT and CDR2 is YYEEEE in the germline V gene. DNA for the CDR3: TGTGCCAGCAGCCCCTTGGGGCAGGGAGGTAACTATGGCTACACCTTC. Protein: CASSPLGQGGNYGYTF.

The chain uses TRBV3-1 (or the pseudogene TRBV3-2) and TRBJ2-3; D perhaps matches TRBD2 (6 bases). The germline V gene encodes CDR1 LGHDT and CDR2 YNNKEL (reference sequence). CDR3 length: 18 amino acids. Trimming removed 0 bases from V and 6 bases from J, with 22 bases in between. The CDR3 sequence: CASSQEDFGDFSGDTQYF. The CDR3 coding sequence is TGTGCCAGCAGCCAAGAGGACTTCGGGGACTTCTCGGGCGATACGCAGTATTTT.

This chain uses TRBV24-1 with TRBJ2-7, with D tentatively TRBD2 (5 bases). CDR1 is KGHDR and CDR2 is SFDVKD in the germline V gene. The V gene lost 10 bases and the J gene lost 7 bases, with 7 bases spanning the gap. The CDR3 has 9 amino acids. The CDR3 loop reads CATRGEQYF. CDR3 coding DNA: TGTGCCACACGGGGTGAGCAGTACTTC.

There are a few counts of this clone. The CDR3 region is CATGQGYTGELFF. DNA of the CDR3: TGTGCCACTGGACAGGGCTACACCGGGGAGCTGTTTTTT. The V and J genes are TRBV3-1 (or the pseudogene TRBV3-2) and TRBJ2-2; 8 positions agree with TRBD1. V gave up 10 bases and J gave up 3 bases; unmatched junction bases: 4. Germline V CDR1 and CDR2: LGHDT, YNNKEL (reference sequence). There are 13 residues in the CDR3.

This clone was detected once. This chain joins TRBV6-2 or TRBV6-3 and TRBJ2-4; 8 bases map to TRBD2. CDR3 size: 14 residues. The junction had 7 bases not matched to a gene; V was cut back by 5 bases and J by 7 bases. Germline V CDR1 and CDR2: MNHEY, SVGEGT. CDR3 sequence: CASSPISGANIQYF. For the CDR3, the DNA is TGTGCCAGCAGTCCGATTAGCGGGGCGAACATTCAGTACTTC.

The rearrangement joins TRBV6-5 to TRBJ2-7; D gene ambiguous. The CDR3 is 15 amino acids. V lost 8 bases and J lost 2, with 19 bases in between. In germline, CDR1 is MNHEY, CDR2 SVGAGI. CDR3 nucleotides: TGTGCCAGCTTATCTTCGTACTTCAAAACCTACGAGCAGTACTTC. Translated, it gives CASLSSYFKTYEQYF.

This sequence joins TRBV11-2 and TRBJ1-1; D possibly corresponds to TRBD1 (5 bases). CDR1 and CDR2 from the germline V gene are SGHAT and FQNNGV. There are 13 residues in the CDR3. V lost 2 bases, J lost 7 bases, and 11 bases lay in between. CDR3 nucleotide sequence: TGTGCCAGCAGCTTAATACGACAGAATGAAGCTTTCTTT. The encoded protein is CASSLIRQNEAFF.

This clone showed up just once. The chain combines TRBV11-2 with TRBJ1-6; D might be TRBD1 (5 bases). Germline V gene sequence: CDR1 SGHAT, CDR2 FQNNGV. V lost 1 base to trimming and J lost 10 bases, with 8 bases between them. This CDR3 region has 13 residues. The CDR3 DNA follows: TGTGCCAGCAGCTTAGGGGGGGACTCACCCCTCCACTTT. As protein: CASSLGGDSPLHF.

Only one count was recorded for this clone. This chain uses TRBV19 with TRBJ1-5; TRBD1 matches 8 bases. CDR1 LNHDA and CDR2 SQIVND come from the germline V gene (reference sequence). J lost 3 bases, V lost 5 bases, and 3 bases had no gene match. This CDR3 has 14 residues. The CDR3 loop reads CASSWTGNNQPQHF. The CDR3, as DNA: TGTGCCAGTAGTTGGACAGGGAACAATCAGCCCCAGCATTTT.

The J gene is TRBJ2-7, the V gene TRBV7-2, with D hard to call. Trimming took off 1 base at V and 6 bases at J, with 13 bases between the two ends. Per germline, CDR1 SGHTA and CDR2 FQGNSA. This CDR3 is built from 14 residues. The CDR3 nucleotides read TGTGCCAGCAGCTTAGTGGGCACGGCCCGCGAGCAGTACTTC. It codes for CASSLVGTAREQYF.

The chain uses TRBV28 and TRBJ1-5; TRBD1 is a possible D gene (6 bases). V was pared by 5 bases and J by 3 bases, with 14 bases between. Per germline, CDR1 MDHEN and CDR2 SYDVKM. This CDR3 spans 15 amino acids. This CDR3 is CASSPTPGHNQPQHF. CDR3 sequence (DNA): TGTGCCAGCAGTCCTACCCCGGGACACAATCAGCCCCAGCATTTT.

The chain employs TRBV7-2 and TRBJ2-7, with D possibly being TRBD1 (6 bases). Trimming shortened V by 1 base and J by 3 bases, and 13 bases separated the two germline ends. The germline CDR1 and CDR2 sequences are SGHTA and FQGNSA. CDR3 length equals 15 residues. The CDR3 bases are TGTGCCAGCAGCTTAGTTCGGGGACAAGTCTACGAGCAGTACTTC. Translation gives CASSLVRGQVYEQYF.